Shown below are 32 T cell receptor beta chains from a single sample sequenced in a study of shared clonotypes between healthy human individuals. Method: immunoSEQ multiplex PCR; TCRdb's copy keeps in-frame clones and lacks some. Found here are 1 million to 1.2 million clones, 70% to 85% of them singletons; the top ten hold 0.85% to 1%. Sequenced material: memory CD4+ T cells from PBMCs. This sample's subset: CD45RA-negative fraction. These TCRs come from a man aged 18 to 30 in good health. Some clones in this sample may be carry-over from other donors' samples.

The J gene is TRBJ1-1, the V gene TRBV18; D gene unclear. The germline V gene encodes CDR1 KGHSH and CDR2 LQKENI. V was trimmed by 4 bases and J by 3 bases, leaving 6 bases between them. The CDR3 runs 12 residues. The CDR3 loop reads CASSHSDTEAFF. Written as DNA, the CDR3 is TGTGCCAGCTCACATTCGGACACTGAAGCTTTCTTT.

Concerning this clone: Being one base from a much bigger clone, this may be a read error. The CDR3 here is CASSSYYQRECRDTQYF. CDR3 sequence (DNA): TGTGCCAGTAGTTCATACTATCAGCGGGAGTGCCGAGATACGCAGTATTTT. The V and J genes are TRBV19 and TRBJ2-3; 8 bases agree with TRBD2. Germline V CDR1 and CDR2: LNHDA, SQIVND (reference sequence). CDR3 length: 17 amino acids. The V segment lost 5 bases and the J segment 5 bases; nucleotides outside the gene matches: 15.

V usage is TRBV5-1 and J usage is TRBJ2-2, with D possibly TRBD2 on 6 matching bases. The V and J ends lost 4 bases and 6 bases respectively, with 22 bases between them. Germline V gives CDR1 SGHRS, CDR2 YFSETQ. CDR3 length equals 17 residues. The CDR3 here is CASSPYPLALGAGELFF. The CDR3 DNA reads TGCGCCAGCAGCCCATACCCCCTAGCGCTAGGGGCCGGGGAGCTGTTTTTT.

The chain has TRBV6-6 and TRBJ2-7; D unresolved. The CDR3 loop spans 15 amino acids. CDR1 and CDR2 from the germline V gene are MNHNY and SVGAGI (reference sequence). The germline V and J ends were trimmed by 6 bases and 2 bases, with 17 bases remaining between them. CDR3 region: CASSYNLITAYEQYF. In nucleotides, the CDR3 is TGTGCCAGCAGCTATAACCTAATAACGGCCTACGAGCAGTACTTC.

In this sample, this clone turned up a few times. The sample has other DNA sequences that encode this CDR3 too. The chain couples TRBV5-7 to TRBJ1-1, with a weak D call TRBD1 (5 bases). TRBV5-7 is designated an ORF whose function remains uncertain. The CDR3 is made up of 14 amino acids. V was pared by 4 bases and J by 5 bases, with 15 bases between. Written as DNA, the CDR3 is TGTGCCAGCAGCCCTCGAGGGGCTTGGACTGAAGCTTTCTTT. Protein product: CASSPRGAWTEAFF.

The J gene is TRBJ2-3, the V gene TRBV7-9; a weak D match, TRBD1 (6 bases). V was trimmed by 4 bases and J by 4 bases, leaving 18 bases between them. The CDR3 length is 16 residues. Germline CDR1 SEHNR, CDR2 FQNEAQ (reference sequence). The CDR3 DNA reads TGTGCCAGCAGCTCAGGGACACCCGTTTTCGCAGATACGCAGTATTTT. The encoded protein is CASSSGTPVFADTQYF.

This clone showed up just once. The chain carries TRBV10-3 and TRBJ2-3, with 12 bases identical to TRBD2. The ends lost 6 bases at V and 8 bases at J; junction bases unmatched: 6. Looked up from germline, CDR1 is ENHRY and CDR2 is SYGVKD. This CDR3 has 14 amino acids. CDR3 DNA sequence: TGTGCCATCAGAGCAGCTAGCGGGAGGGGTACGCAGTATTTT. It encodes CAIRAASGRGTQYF.

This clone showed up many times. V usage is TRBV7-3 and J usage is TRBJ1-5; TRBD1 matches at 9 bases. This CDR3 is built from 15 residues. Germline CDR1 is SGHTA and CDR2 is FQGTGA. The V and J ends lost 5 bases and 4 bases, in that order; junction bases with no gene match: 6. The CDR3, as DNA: TGTGCCAGCAGCCCCGGGACAGGGTGGAATCAGCCCCAGCATTTT. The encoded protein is CASSPGTGWNQPQHF.

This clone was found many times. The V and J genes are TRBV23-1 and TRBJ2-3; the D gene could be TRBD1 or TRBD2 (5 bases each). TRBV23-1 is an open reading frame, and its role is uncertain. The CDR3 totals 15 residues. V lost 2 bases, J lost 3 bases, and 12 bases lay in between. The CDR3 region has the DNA TGCGCCAGCAGTCAAGGGGCGAGGGCTACAGATACGCAGTATTTT. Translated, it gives CASSQGARATDTQYF.

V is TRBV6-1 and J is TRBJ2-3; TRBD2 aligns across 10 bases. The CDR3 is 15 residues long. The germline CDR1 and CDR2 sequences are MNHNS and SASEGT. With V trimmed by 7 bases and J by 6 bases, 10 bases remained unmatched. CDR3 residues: CASKRTSGAWDTQYF. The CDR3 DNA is TGTGCCAGCAAGAGGACTAGCGGTGCCTGGGATACGCAGTATTTT.

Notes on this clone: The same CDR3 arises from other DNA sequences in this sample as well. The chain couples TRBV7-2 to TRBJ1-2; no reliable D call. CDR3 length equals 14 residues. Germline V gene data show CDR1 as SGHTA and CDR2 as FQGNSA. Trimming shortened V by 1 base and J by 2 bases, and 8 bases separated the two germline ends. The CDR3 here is CASSLGRQNYGYTF. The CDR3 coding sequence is TGTGCCAGCAGCTTAGGAAGGCAGAACTATGGCTACACCTTC.

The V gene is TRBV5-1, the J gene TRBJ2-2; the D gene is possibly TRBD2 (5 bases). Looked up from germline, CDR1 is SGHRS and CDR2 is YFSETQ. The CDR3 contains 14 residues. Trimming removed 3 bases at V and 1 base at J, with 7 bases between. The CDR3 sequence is CASSSSGNTGELFF. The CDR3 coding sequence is TGCGCCAGCAGCTCCAGCGGGAACACCGGGGAGCTGTTTTTT.

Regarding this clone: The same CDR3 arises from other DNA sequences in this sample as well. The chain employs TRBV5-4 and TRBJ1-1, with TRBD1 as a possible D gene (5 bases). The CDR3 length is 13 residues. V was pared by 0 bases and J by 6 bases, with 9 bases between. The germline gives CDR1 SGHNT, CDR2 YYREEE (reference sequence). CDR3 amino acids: CASSLEQGAEAFF. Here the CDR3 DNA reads TGTGCCAGCAGCTTGGAGCAGGGTGCTGAAGCTTTCTTT.

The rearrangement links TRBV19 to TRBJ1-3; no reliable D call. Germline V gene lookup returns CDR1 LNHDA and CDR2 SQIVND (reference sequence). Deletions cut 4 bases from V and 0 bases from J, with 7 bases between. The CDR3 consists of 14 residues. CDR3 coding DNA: TGTGCCAGTAGTAGACTGAGCTCTGGAAACACCATATATTTT. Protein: CASSRLSSGNTIYF.

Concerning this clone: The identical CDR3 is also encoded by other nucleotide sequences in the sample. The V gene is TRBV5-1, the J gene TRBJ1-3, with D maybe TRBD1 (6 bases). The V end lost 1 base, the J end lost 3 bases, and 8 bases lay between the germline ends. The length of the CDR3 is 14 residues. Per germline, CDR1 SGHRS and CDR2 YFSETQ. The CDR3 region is CASSLQGLGNTIYF. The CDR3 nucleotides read TGCGCCAGCAGCTTGCAGGGGCTTGGAAACACCATATATTTT.

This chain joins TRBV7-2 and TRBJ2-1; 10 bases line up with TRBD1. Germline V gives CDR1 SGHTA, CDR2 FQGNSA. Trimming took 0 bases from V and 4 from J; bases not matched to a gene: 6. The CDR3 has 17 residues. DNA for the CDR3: TGTGCCAGCAGCTTAGCAGTCGTGGGACAGGGGTACAATGAGCAGTTCTTC. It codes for CASSLAVVGQGYNEQFF.

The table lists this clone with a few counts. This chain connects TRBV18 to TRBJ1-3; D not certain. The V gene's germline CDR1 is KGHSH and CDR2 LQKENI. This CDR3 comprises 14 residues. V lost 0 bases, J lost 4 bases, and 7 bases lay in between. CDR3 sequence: CASSPPSLGNTIYF. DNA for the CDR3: TGTGCCAGCTCACCACCGTCTCTAGGAAACACCATATATTTT.

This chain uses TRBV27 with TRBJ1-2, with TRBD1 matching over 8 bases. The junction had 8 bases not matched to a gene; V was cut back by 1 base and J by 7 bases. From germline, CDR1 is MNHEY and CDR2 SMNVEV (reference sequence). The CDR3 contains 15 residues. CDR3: CASSLFRTGLAGYTF. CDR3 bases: TGTGCCAGCAGTTTATTTAGGACAGGGTTGGCTGGCTACACCTTC.

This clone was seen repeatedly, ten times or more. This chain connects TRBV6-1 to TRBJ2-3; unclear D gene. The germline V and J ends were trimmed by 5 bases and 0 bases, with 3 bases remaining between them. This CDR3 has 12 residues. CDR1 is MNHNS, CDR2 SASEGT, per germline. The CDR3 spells CASSFSTDTQYF. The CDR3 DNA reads TGTGCCAGCAGTTTTAGCACAGATACGCAGTATTTT.

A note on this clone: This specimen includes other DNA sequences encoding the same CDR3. CDR3 sequence reads: CASSLAYEQYF. The CDR3 nucleotides are TGCGCCAGCAGCCTAGCCTACGAGCAGTACTTC. The V call is TRBV5-1, the J call TRBJ2-7; no clear D. V gave up 4 bases and J gave up 2 bases, with 4 bases separating them. This CDR3 is 11 amino acids long. CDR1 and CDR2 from the germline V gene are SGHRS and YFSETQ.

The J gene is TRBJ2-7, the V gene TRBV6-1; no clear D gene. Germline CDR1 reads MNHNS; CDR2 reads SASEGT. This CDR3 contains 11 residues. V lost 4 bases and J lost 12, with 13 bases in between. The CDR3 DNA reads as TGTGCCAGCAGTGGGAAGTCCGCTGGGTACTTC. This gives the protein CASSGKSAGYF.

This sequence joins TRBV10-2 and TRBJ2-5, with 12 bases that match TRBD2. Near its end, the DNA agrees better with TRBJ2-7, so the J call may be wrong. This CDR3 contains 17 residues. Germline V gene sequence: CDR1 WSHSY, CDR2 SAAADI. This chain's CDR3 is CASSGRELAGGYYEQYF. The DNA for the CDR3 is TGCGCCAGCAGTGGCCGGGAGCTAGCGGGAGGGTATTACGAGCAGTACTTC.

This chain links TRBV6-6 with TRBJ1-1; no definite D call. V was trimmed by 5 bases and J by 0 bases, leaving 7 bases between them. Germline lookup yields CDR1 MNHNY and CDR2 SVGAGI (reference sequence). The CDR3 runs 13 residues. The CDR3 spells CASSAEMNTEAFF. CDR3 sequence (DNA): TGTGCCAGCAGTGCAGAGATGAACACTGAAGCTTTCTTT.

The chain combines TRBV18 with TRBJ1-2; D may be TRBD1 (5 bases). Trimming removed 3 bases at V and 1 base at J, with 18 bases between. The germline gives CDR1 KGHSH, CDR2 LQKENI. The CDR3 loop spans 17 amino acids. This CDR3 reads CASSPWGTEQFNYGYTF. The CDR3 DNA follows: TGTGCCAGCTCACCCTGGGGGACGGAACAGTTTAACTATGGCTACACCTTC.

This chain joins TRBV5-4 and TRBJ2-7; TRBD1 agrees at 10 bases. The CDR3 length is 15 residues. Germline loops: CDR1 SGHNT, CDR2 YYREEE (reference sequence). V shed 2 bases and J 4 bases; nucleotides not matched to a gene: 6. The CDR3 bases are TGTGCCAGCAGCTTAGGACAGGGGGGCGGTTACGAGCAGTACTTC. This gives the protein CASSLGQGGGYEQYF.

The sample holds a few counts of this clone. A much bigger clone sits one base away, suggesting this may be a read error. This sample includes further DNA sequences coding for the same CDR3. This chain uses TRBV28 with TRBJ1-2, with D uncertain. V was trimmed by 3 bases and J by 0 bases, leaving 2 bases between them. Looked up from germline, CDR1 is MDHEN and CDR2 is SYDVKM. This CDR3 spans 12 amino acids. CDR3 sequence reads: CASSLTNYGYTF. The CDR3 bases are TGTGCCAGCAGTTTGACTAACTATGGCTACACCTTC.

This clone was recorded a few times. Here the CDR3 reads CASRSGTSGVYEQYF. CDR3 in DNA: TGTGCCAGCAGGTCCGGGACTAGCGGGGTCTACGAGCAGTACTTC. This chain links TRBV7-2 with TRBJ2-7, with 13 bases identical to TRBD2. The CDR3 length is 15 residues. V trimming: 6 bases; J trimming: 3 bases; junction bases outside the gene matches: 5. Germline CDR1 SGHTA, CDR2 FQGNSA.

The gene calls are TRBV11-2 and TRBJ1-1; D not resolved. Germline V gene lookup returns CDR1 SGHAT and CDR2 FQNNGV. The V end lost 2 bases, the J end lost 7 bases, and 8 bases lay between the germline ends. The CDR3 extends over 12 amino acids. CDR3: CASSLLRLEAFF. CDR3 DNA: TGTGCCAGCAGCTTACTTCGACTTGAAGCTTTCTTT.

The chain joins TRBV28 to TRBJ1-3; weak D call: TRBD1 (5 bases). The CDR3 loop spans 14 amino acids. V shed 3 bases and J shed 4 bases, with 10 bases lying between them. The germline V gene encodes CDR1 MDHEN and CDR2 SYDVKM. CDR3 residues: CASSLSAGGNTIYF. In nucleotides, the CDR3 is TGTGCCAGCAGTTTGTCGGCAGGGGGAAACACCATATATTTT. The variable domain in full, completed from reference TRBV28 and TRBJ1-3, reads DVKVTQSSRYLVKRTGEKVFLECVQDMDHENMFWYRQDPGLGLRLIYFSYDVKMKEKGDIPEGYSVSREKKERFSLILESASTNQTSMYLCASSLSAGGNTIYFGEGSWLTVV.

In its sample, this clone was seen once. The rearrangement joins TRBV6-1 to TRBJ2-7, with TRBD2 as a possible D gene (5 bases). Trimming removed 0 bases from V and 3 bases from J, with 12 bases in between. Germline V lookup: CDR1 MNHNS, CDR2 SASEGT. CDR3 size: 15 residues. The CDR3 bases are TGTGCCAGCAGTGAAGCCGGAGCGGTGAACTACGAGCAGTACTTC. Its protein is CASSEAGAVNYEQYF.

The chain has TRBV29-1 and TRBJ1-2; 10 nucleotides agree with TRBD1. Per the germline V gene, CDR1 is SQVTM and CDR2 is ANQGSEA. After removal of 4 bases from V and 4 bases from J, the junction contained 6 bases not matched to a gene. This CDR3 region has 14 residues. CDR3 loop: CSVVGGQGSYGYTF. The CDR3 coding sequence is TGCAGCGTTGTGGGGGGACAGGGGTCCTATGGCTACACCTTC.

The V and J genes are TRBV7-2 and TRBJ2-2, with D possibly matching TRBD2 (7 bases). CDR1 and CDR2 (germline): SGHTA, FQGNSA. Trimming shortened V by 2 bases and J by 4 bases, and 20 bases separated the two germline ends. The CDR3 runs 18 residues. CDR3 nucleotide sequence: TGTGCCAGCAGCTTAAACCCCCGAGGGGGGGCAATCACCGGGGAGCTGTTTTTT. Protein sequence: CASSLNPRGGAITGELFF.